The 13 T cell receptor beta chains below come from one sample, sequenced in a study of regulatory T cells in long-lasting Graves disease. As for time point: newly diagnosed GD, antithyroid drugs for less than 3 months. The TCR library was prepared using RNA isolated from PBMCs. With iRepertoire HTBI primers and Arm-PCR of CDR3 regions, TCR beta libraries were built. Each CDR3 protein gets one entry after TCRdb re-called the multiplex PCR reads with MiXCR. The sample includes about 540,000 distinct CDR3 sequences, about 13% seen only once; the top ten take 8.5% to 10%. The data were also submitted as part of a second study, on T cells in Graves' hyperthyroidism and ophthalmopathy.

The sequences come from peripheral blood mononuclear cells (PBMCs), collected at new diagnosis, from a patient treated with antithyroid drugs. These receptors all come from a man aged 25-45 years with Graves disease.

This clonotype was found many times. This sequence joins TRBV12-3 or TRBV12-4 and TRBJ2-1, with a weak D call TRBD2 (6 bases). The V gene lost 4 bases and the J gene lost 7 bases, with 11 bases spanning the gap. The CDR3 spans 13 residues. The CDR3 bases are TGTGCCAGCAGTTACGGGAGTAGGAATGAGCAGTTCTTC. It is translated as CASSYGSRNEQFF.

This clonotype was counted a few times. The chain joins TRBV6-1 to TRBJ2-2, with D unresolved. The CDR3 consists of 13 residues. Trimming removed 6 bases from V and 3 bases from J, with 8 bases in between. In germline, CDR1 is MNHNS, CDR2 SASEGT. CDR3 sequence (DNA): TGTGCCAGCAGGTTGCCCCACACCGGGGAGCTGTTTTTT. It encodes CASRLPHTGELFF.

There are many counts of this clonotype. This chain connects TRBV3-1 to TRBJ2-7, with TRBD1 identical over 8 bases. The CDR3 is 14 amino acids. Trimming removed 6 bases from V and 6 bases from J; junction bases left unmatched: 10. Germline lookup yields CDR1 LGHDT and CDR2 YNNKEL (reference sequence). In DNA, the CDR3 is TGTGCCAGCAGTCCTACCGGACAGGGTGCCGAGCAGTACTTC. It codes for CASSPTGQGAEQYF.

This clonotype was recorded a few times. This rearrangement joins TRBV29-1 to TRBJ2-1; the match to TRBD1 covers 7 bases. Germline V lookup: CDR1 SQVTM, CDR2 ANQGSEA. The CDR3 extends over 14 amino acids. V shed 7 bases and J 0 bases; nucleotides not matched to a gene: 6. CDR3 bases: TGCAGCGCCCCGACAGGGAGCTCCTACAATGAGCAGTTCTTC. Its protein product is CSAPTGSSYNEQFF.

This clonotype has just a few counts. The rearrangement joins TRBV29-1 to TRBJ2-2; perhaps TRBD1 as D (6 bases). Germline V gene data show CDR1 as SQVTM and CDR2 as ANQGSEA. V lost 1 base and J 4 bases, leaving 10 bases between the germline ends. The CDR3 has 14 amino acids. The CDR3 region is CSVEGQGSTGELFF. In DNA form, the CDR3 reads TGCAGCGTTGAAGGCCAGGGGAGCACCGGGGAGCTGTTTTTT.

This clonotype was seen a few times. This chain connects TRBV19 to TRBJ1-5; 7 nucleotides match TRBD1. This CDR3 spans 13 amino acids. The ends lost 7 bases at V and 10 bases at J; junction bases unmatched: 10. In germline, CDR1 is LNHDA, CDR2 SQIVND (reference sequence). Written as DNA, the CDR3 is TGTGCCAGTAAAACGAACAGGGGCTTCCCCCAGCATTTT. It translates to CASKTNRGFPQHF.

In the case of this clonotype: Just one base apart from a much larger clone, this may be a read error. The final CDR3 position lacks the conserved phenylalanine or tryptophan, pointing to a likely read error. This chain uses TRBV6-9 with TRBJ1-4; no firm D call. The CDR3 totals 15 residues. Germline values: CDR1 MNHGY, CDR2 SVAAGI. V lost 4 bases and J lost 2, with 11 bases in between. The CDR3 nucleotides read TGTGCCAGCAGTTCCATGGAGGAGACTAATGAAAAACTGTTTTCT. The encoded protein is CASSSMEETNEKLFS.

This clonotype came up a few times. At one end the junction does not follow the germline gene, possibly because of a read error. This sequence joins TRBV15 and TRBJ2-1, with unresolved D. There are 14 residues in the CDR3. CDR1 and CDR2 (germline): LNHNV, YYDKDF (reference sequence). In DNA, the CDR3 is TGTGCCACCAACAGAGTCCGGCCATACAATGAGCAGTTCTTC. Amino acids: CATNRVRPYNEQFF.

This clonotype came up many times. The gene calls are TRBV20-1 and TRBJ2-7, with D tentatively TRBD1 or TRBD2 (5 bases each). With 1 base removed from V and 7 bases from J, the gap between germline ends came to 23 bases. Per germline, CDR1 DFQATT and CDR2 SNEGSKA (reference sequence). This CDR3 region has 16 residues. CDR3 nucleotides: TGCAGTGCTAGAGCCGTACTCCGGGACCGACGTAGGGAGCAGTACTTC. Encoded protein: CSARAVLRDRRREQYF.

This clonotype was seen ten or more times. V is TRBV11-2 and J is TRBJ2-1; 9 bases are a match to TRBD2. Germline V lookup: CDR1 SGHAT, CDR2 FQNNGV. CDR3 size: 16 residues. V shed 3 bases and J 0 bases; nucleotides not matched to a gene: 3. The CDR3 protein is CASSFTSGYSYNEQFF. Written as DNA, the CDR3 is TGTGCCAGCAGCTTCACTAGCGGGTACTCCTACAATGAGCAGTTCTTC.

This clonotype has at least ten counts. The CDR3 region has the DNA TGTGCCAGCAGCTTAGATGGTGTTAAGCGGCAGGGGCAGTTCTTC. It is translated as CASSLDGVKRQGQFF. The V gene is TRBV11-1, the J gene TRBJ2-1; D might be TRBD1 or TRBD2, each matching 5 bases. V shed 1 base and J shed 12 bases, with 19 bases lying between them. This CDR3 has 15 residues. Germline V gene data show CDR1 as SGHAT and CDR2 as FQDESV (reference sequence).

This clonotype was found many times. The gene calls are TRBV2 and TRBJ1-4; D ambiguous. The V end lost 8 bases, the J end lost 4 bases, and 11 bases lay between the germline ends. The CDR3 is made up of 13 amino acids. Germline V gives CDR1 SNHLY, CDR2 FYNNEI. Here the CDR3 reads CASWTWDNEKLFF. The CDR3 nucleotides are TGTGCCAGCTGGACCTGGGATAATGAAAAACTGTTTTTT. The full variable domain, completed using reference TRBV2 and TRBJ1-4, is EPEVTQTPSHQVTQMGQEVILRCVPISNHLYFYWYRQILGQKVEFLVSFYNNEISEKSEIFDDQFSVERPDGSNFTLKIRSTKLEDSAMYFCASWTWDNEKLFFGSGTQLSVL.

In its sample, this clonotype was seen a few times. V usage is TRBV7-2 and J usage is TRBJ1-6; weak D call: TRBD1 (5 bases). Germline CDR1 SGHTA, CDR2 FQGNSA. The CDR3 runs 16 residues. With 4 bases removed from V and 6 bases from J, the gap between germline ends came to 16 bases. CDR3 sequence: CASSYKRGGTNSPLHF. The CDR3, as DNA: TGTGCCAGCAGCTATAAGAGGGGAGGGACTAATTCACCCCTCCACTTT.